This entry features one T cell receptor beta chain sequence. The data belong to a study of blood T cell repertoires in COVID-19. The CDR3 is 13 amino acids. Germline V lookup: CDR1 SGHDN, CDR2 FVKESK. V was cut by 4 bases and J by 1 base, with 7 bases left in between. As handled by the study authors: Researchers report that nucleated cell counts were estimated from reference gene primer amplification. Libraries were prepared by immunoSEQ multiplex PCR; TCRdb keeps only in-frame clonotypes and omits some of them. D and trimming were read from the DNA, whereas the V and J calls and clone size are those reported in that table. The sample shows tens of thousands of clones, 80% of them seen only once.

The V gene is TRBV14, the J gene TRBJ1-1; D is undetermined. This TCR came from a man in his fifties or sixties with acute or convalescent COVID-19. The source material was peripheral blood. This CDR3 is CASSRHTNTEAFF. CDR3 bases: TGTGCCAGCAGCCGCCACACGAACACTGAAGCTTTCTTT.